This T cell receptor (beta chain) originates from a study of regulatory T cells in long-lasting Graves disease. Study results and caveats: Persistent disease was associated with favored TRBV28 usage and with favored use of TRBJ1-2 and TRBJ2-5.

Libraries of TCR beta came from iRepertoire HTBI primers plus Arm-PCR of CDR3 regions. How the authors handled the data: Samples revealed roughly 62 TRBV and 11 to 15 TRBJ segments. TCRdb used MiXCR to reprocess the multiplex PCR reads, holding one entry per CDR3 protein. The V and J calls and clone size come from TCRdb's table, not from the authors' own analysis. The sample has 350,000 to 500,000 distinct CDR3 sequences, 12% to 15% seen once. This clonotype was counted at least ten times. The antigen is undetermined. This CDR3 is built from 14 residues. Trimming stripped 6 bases from V and 6 bases from J, with 18 bases between. Time point indicated: newly diagnosed GD, antithyroid drugs for less than 3 months. PBMCs were the source of the RNA used for TCR sequencing. This sample was shared with a second study, whose subject was T cells in Graves' hyperthyroidism and ophthalmopathy. This second study notes: Not enrolled were patients with uncontrolled infection, other autoimmune disease, pregnancy or lactation. A first-round RT-PCR of the TCR CDR3 used the HTBI primer set.

This receptor was obtained from a woman aged 45-65 years with Graves disease. Material: peripheral blood mononuclear cells (PBMCs), obtained at new diagnosis, from a patient treated with antithyroid drugs. The chain joins TRBV12-3 or TRBV12-4 to TRBJ2-7; a weak D match, TRBD2 (5 bases). The CDR3 sequence: CASSPPALAGEQYF. CDR3 in DNA: TGTGCCAGCAGCCCCCCGGCGCTAGCTGGCGAGCAGTACTTC.